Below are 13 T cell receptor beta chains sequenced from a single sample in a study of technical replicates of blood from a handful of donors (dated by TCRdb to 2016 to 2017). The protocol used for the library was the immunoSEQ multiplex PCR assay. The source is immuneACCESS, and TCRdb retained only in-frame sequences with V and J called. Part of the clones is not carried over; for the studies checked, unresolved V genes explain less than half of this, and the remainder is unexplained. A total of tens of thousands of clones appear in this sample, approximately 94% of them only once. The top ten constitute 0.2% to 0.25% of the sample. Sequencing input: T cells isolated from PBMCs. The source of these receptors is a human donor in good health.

The DNA for the CDR3 is TGTGCCAGCTCACCCGAACAGGGCCTCGTATCTAACTATGGCTACACCTTC. Encoded protein: CASSPEQGLVSNYGYTF. The chain recombines TRBV18 with TRBJ1-2; D might be TRBD1 (6 bases). From germline, CDR1 is KGHSH and CDR2 LQKENI. The ends were cut back, 3 bases at V and 0 bases at J, with 17 bases in the middle. The CDR3 length is 17 residues. The entire variable domain, with the rest obtained from reference TRBV18 and TRBJ1-2, is as follows: NAGVMQNPRHLVRRRGQEARLRCSPMKGHSHVYWYRQLPEEGLKFMVYLQKENIIDESGMPKERFSAEFPKEGPSILRIQQVVRGDSAAYFCASSPEQGLVSNYGYTFGSGTRLTVV.

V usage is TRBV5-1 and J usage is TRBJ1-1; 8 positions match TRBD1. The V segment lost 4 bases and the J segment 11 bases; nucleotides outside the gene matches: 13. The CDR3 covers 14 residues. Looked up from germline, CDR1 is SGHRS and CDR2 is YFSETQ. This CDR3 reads CASSDGQGGLGAFF. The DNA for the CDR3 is TGCGCCAGCAGCGACGGACAGGGAGGATTGGGTGCTTTCTTT.

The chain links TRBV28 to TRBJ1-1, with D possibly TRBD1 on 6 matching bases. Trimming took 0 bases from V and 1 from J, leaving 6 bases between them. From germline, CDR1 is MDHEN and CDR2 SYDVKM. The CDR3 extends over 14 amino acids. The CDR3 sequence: CASSLWTGNTEAFF. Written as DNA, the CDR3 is TGTGCCAGCAGTTTATGGACAGGGAACACTGAAGCTTTCTTT.

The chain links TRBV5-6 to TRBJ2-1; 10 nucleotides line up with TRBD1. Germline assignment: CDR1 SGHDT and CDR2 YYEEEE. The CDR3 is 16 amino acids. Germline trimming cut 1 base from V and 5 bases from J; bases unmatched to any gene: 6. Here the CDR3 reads CASSLRDRGFNNEQFF. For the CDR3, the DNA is TGTGCCAGCAGCTTGCGGGACAGGGGATTCAACAATGAGCAGTTCTTC.

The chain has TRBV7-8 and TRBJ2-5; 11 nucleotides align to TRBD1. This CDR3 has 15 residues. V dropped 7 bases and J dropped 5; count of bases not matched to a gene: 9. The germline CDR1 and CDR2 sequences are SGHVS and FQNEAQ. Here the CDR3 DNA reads TGTGCCAGCACCTCCGGGACAGGGGGTGGTGAGACCCAGTACTTC. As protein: CASTSGTGGGETQYF.

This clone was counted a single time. The chain's CDR3 is CASSLGLGEMNTEAFF. The DNA for the CDR3 is TGTGCCAGCAGCTTAGGTCTCGGGGAGATGAACACTGAAGCTTTCTTT. The chain has TRBV7-9 and TRBJ1-1, with no clear D. Trimming removed 1 base from V and 0 bases from J, with 12 bases in between. The V gene's germline CDR1 is SEHNR and CDR2 FQNEAQ (reference sequence). This CDR3 has 16 amino acids.

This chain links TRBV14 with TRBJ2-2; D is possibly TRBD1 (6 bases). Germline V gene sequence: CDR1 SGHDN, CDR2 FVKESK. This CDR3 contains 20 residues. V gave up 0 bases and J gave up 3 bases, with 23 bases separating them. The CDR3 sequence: CASSQDSRGITSYYTGELFF. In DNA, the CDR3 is TGTGCCAGCAGCCAAGATTCCAGGGGCATCACCTCCTATTACACCGGGGAGCTGTTTTTT.

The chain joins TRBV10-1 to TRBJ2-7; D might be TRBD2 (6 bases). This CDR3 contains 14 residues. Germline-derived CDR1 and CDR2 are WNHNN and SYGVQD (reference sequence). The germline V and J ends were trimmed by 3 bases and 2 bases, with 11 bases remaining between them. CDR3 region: CASSEEGRTYEQYF. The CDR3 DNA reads TGCGCCAGCAGTGAAGAGGGGAGGACCTACGAGCAGTACTTC.

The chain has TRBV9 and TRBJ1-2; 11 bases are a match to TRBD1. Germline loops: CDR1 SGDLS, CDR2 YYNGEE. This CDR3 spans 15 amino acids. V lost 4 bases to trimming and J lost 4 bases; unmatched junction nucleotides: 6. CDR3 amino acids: CASSSGTGGGYGYTF. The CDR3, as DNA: TGTGCCAGCAGCTCCGGGACAGGGGGGGGCTATGGCTACACCTTC.

For the CDR3, the DNA is TGCAGTGCCCCCTTCACAGATACGCAGTATTTT. It translates to CSAPFTDTQYF. The rearrangement uses TRBV20-1 and TRBJ2-3; D unresolved. The CDR3 length is 11 residues. The V end lost 6 bases, the J end lost 2 bases, and 6 bases lay between the germline ends. Per germline, CDR1 DFQATT and CDR2 SNEGSKA (reference sequence).

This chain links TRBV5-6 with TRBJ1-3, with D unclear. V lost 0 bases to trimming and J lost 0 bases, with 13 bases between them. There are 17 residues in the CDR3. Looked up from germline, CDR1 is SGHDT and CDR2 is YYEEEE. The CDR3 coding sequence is TGTGCCAGCAGCTTGGGAACAGAACAGAGCTCTGGAAACACCATATATTTT. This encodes CASSLGTEQSSGNTIYF.

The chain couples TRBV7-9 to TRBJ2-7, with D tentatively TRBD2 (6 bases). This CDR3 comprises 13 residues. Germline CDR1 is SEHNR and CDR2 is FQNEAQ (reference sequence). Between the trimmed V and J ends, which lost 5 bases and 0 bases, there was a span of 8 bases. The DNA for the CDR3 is TGTGCCAGCAGCGGAGGGTTCTCCTACGAGCAGTACTTC. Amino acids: CASSGGFSYEQYF.

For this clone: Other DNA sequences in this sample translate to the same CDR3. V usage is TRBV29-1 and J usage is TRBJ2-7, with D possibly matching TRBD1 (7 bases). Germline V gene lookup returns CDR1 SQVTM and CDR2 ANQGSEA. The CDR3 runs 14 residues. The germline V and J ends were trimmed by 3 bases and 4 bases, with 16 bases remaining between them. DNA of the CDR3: TGCAGCGTTGAGTTGGCAGGGGGGTCGTACGAGCAGTACTTC. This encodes CSVELAGGSYEQYF.